This TCR beta chain was obtained from a study of blood T cell repertoires in COVID-19. Background on the study: There were acute and convalescent COVID-19 samples, and they came from the United States, Italy and Spain. Sources were T cells, B-cell-depleted T cells, or PBMCs; the material itself was cDNA or gDNA.

Original data processing: It was from reference gene primer amplification that nucleated cell counts were estimated. Only in-frame clones appear in the TCRdb table, and some are missing; sequencing was by immunoSEQ multiplex PCR. V, J and clone size derive from that table, while D and trimming were established from the DNA sequence. Of more than 110,000 clones in the sample, 65% to 80% are singletons; the top ten hold about 12%. Sequencing was done on a sample of peripheral blood. This TCR derives from a man older than 75 with acute or convalescent COVID-19.

The CDR3 region is CATSSREGSTDTQYF. The CDR3 DNA sequence: TGTGCCACCAGCTCCAGGGAAGGGAGCACAGATACGCAGTATTTT. V is TRBV24-1 and J is TRBJ2-3; possibly TRBD1 for D (5 bases). There are 15 residues in the CDR3. V was cut by 7 bases and J by 0 bases, with 13 bases left in between. CDR1 is KGHDR and CDR2 is SFDVKD in the germline V gene.